This T cell receptor (beta chain) appears in the sequencing data of a study of T cell responses to AZD1222 COVID-19 vaccine. In this sample, this clone turned up a few times. Profiled with immunoSEQ multiplex PCR; TCRdb holds only in-frame clones, not every one. The data contain about 140,000 clones, 85% to 95% of them singletons. In germline, CDR1 is MNHEY, CDR2 SVGEGT. V was trimmed by 3 bases and J by 4 bases, leaving 6 bases between them. This CDR3 spans 12 amino acids. The sample consisted of peripheral blood, taken on day 0 of MenACWY control vaccination. The rearrangement uses TRBV6-2 or TRBV6-3 and TRBJ1-2; no clear D gene. The TCR comes from an adult in good health. This chain's CDR3 is CASSYGIYGYTF. CDR3 bases: TGTGCCAGCAGTTATGGAATCTATGGCTACACCTTC.